Listed below are T cell receptor beta chains from one sample, sequenced in a study of cytomegalovirus exposure and HLA in healthy donors. Assay: immunoSEQ multiplex PCR; the TCRdb copy retains only in-frame clones and omits some. The top ten hold 20% to 25% of the sample, which has about 150,000 clones, about 86% seen once. The sequencing input was PBMCs. These receptors came from a man younger than 35 in good health and CMV-seropositive. The CDR3 runs from the conserved cysteine through the conserved F or W. D genes are given only for firm matches. Expanded clones get a size class; other rows say once, few or many, or leave the size out.

j_call: TRBJ2-1; clone_size: NA; d_call: TRBD2; v_call: TRBV7-8; cdr3_length: 14; cdr3_aa: CASSLRREGNEQFF; cdr3_nt: TGTGCCAGCAGCTTACGGCGGGAGGGCAATGAGCAGTTCTTC
j_call: TRBJ2-1; clone_size: NA; d_call: NA; v_call: TRBV7-2; cdr3_length: 14; cdr3_aa: CASSLSGVLNEQFF; cdr3_nt: TGTGCCAGCAGCTTAAGCGGTGTTTTAAATGAGCAGTTCTTC
j_call: TRBJ2-7; clone_size: NA; d_call: NA; v_call: TRBV7-8; cdr3_length: 14; cdr3_aa: CASSPEFGSVEQYF; cdr3_nt: TGTGCCAGCAGCCCTGAATTTGGGAGTGTCGAGCAGTACTTC
j_call: TRBJ1-2; clone_size: few; d_call: NA; v_call: TRBV11-2; cdr3_length: 13; cdr3_aa: CASSLEGGYGYTF; cdr3_nt: TGTGCCAGCAGCTTAGAAGGGGGCTATGGCTACACCTTC
j_call: TRBJ1-1; clone_size: NA; d_call: TRBD1; v_call: TRBV7-9; cdr3_length: 14; cdr3_aa: CASSPDRANTEAFF; cdr3_nt: TGTGCCAGCAGCCCGGACAGGGCGAACACTGAAGCTTTCTTT
j_call: TRBJ1-2; clone_size: NA; d_call: NA; v_call: TRBV19; cdr3_length: 14; cdr3_aa: CASQQGRGAYGYTF; cdr3_nt: TGTGCCAGTCAACAGGGCCGGGGGGCCTATGGCTACACCTTC
j_call: TRBJ2-5; clone_size: NA; d_call: TRBD2; v_call: TRBV5-6; cdr3_length: 18; cdr3_aa: CASSWEEGGGPEWETQYF; cdr3_nt: TGTGCCAGCAGCTGGGAGGAGGGCGGGGGACCAGAGTGGGAGACCCAGTACTTC
j_call: TRBJ2-3; clone_size: NA; d_call: NA; v_call: TRBV15; cdr3_length: 15; cdr3_aa: CATSRSRGRTDTQYF; cdr3_nt: TGTGCCACCAGCAGAAGCAGGGGAAGGACAGATACGCAGTATTTT
j_call: TRBJ2-7; clone_size: NA; d_call: NA; v_call: TRBV27; cdr3_length: 15; cdr3_aa: CASGVVGGSSYEQYF; cdr3_nt: TGTGCCAGTGGGGTGGTGGGGGGAAGCTCCTACGAGCAGTACTTC
j_call: TRBJ2-3; clone_size: NA; d_call: TRBD1; v_call: TRBV5-4; cdr3_length: 14; cdr3_aa: CASSSDRGWDTQYF; cdr3_nt: TGTGCCAGCAGTTCCGACAGGGGGTGGGATACGCAGTATTTT
j_call: TRBJ2-6; clone_size: NA; d_call: TRBD1; v_call: TRBV7-8; cdr3_length: 19; cdr3_aa: CASSLGSGTGGFGANVLTF; cdr3_nt: TGTGCCAGCAGCTTAGGGTCCGGGACAGGGGGCTTTGGGGCCAACGTCCTGACTTTC
j_call: TRBJ2-5; clone_size: NA; d_call: NA; v_call: TRBV6-6; cdr3_length: 14; cdr3_aa: CASSYFGGQETQYF; cdr3_nt: TGTGCCAGCAGTTACTTCGGGGGGCAGGAGACCCAGTACTTC
j_call: TRBJ1-2; clone_size: NA; d_call: NA; v_call: TRBV6-5; cdr3_length: 14; cdr3_aa: CASSYHRERAGYTF; cdr3_nt: TGTGCCAGCAGTTACCACAGGGAAAGGGCTGGCTACACCTTC
j_call: TRBJ2-3; clone_size: NA; d_call: NA; v_call: TRBV19; cdr3_length: 16; cdr3_aa: CASSIPLRGRTDTQYF; cdr3_nt: TGTGCCAGTAGTATACCCCTTCGAGGGAGGACAGATACGCAGTATTTT
j_call: TRBJ2-7; clone_size: NA; d_call: NA; v_call: TRBV5-4; cdr3_length: 15; cdr3_aa: CASSLRSLSSYEQYF; cdr3_nt: TGTGCCAGCAGCTTGCGGTCCCTGAGCTCCTACGAGCAGTACTTC
j_call: TRBJ1-5; clone_size: once; d_call: NA; v_call: TRBV19; cdr3_length: 15; cdr3_aa: CASSIVTVFNQPQHF; cdr3_nt: TGTGCCAGTAGTATAGTAACAGTCTTTAATCAGCCCCAGCATTTT
j_call: TRBJ2-1; clone_size: once; d_call: NA; v_call: TRBV18; cdr3_length: 14; cdr3_aa: CASSPSVSYNEQFF; cdr3_nt: TGTGCCAGCTCCCCCAGCGTCTCCTACAATGAGCAGTTCTTC
j_call: TRBJ2-3; clone_size: NA; d_call: TRBD2; v_call: TRBV7-6; cdr3_length: 15; cdr3_aa: CASSLSGTRTDTQYF; cdr3_nt: TGTGCCAGCAGCCTGTCCGGGACTAGGACAGATACGCAGTATTTT
j_call: TRBJ2-7; clone_size: NA; d_call: TRBD2; v_call: TRBV6-1; cdr3_length: 15; cdr3_aa: CASSPLAGSSYEQYF; cdr3_nt: TGTGCCAGCAGCCCACTAGCGGGGAGCTCCTACGAGCAGTACTTC
j_call: TRBJ2-1; clone_size: NA; d_call: NA; v_call: TRBV9; cdr3_length: 12; cdr3_aa: CASSVEGGRQFF; cdr3_nt: TGTGCCAGCAGCGTAGAAGGAGGTCGGCAGTTCTTC
j_call: TRBJ1-1; clone_size: NA; d_call: TRBD1; v_call: TRBV4-3; cdr3_length: 15; cdr3_aa: CASSQQTGFRTEAFF; cdr3_nt: TGCGCCAGCAGCCAACAGACAGGGTTTCGCACTGAAGCTTTCTTT
j_call: TRBJ2-7; clone_size: NA; d_call: NA; v_call: TRBV27; cdr3_length: 14; cdr3_aa: CASSLSAGSYEQYF; cdr3_nt: TGTGCCAGCAGTTTATCGGCAGGCTCCTACGAGCAGTACTTC
j_call: TRBJ2-1; clone_size: NA; d_call: NA; v_call: TRBV9; cdr3_length: 13; cdr3_aa: CASSSRVANEQFF; cdr3_nt: TGTGCCAGCAGCTCCAGAGTAGCGAATGAGCAGTTCTTC
j_call: TRBJ2-3; clone_size: NA; d_call: TRBD2; v_call: TRBV7-2; cdr3_length: 13; cdr3_aa: CASAPREADTQYF; cdr3_nt: TGTGCCAGCGCGCCTCGGGAGGCAGATACGCAGTATTTT
j_call: TRBJ1-1; clone_size: NA; d_call: TRBD1; v_call: TRBV11-2; cdr3_length: 15; cdr3_aa: CASSLRRDRNTEAFF; cdr3_nt: TGTGCCAGCAGCTTAAGGCGGGACAGGAACACTGAAGCTTTCTTT
j_call: TRBJ2-2; clone_size: NA; d_call: NA; v_call: TRBV7-8; cdr3_length: 15; cdr3_aa: CASSLATSRVGELFF; cdr3_nt: TGTGCCAGCAGCTTAGCGACTAGTAGGGTCGGGGAGCTGTTTTTT
j_call: TRBJ1-6; clone_size: once; d_call: NA; v_call: TRBV19; cdr3_length: 16; cdr3_aa: CASSIDRVSDNSPLHF; cdr3_nt: TGTGCCAGTAGTATAGATCGGGTCAGCGATAATTCACCCCTCCACTTT
j_call: TRBJ2-2; clone_size: NA; d_call: NA; v_call: TRBV7-9; cdr3_length: 16; cdr3_aa: CASSLQGSLNTGELFF; cdr3_nt: TGTGCCAGCAGCTTACAGGGGAGTTTAAACACCGGGGAGCTGTTTTTT